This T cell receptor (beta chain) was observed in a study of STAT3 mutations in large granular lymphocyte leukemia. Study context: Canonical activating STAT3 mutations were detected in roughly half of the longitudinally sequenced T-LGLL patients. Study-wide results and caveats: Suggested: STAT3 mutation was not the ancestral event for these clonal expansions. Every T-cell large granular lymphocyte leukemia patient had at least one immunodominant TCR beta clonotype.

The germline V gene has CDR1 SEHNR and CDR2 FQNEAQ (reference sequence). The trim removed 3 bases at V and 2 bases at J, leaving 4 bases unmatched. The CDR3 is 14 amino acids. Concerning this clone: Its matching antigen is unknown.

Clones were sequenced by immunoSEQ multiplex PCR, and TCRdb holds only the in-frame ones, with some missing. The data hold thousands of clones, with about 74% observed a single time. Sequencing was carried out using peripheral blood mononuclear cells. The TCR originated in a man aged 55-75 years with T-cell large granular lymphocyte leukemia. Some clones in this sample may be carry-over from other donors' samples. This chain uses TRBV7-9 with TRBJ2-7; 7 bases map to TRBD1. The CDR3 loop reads CASSFTGVTYEQYF. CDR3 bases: TGTGCCAGCAGCTTTACAGGGGTCACCTACGAGCAGTACTTC.